Reported below is one TCR beta chain. This entry belongs to a study of blood T cell repertoires in COVID-19. Whole-study context: PBMCs, B-cell-depleted T cells, or T cells were the source of the cDNA or gDNA that made up the material.

Clinical histories supplied by participants themselves formed the basis of cohort assignment. Germline CDR1 reads MNHEY; CDR2 reads SVGAGI. The CDR3 sequence is 15 residues long. The V end was cut by 6 bases, the J end by 4 bases, with 19 bases between. Original handling: Amplified reference gene primers provided the basis for estimating nucleated cell counts. The assay was immunoSEQ multiplex PCR, and TCRdb's table has in-frame clones only and misses some. V, J and clone size reflect that table, while D and trimming were determined from the DNA. This table has roughly 430,000 clones, nearly 90% appearing once.

The receptor was derived from a woman in her thirties or forties with acute COVID-19. The sequenced material came from PBMCs or T cells enriched from blood (not recorded which). The rearrangement uses TRBV6-5 and TRBJ2-7; D perhaps matches TRBD1 (6 bases). In nucleotides, the CDR3 is TGTGCCAGCAGCTCGGGGCGGCAGGGGCGATACGAGCAGTACTTC. Its protein is CASSSGRQGRYEQYF.